This T cell receptor beta chain was identified in a study of T cell responses to AZD1222 COVID-19 vaccine. Some clones are missing from TCRdb's copy, which holds only in-frame ones; the method was immunoSEQ multiplex PCR. The sample has 95,000 to 150,000 clones, 92% seen once. Note on this clone: Its specificity is not known.

The ends lost 5 bases at V and 10 bases at J; junction bases unmatched: 20. Germline V lookup: CDR1 SGHVS, CDR2 FNYEAQ. The CDR3 is 18 amino acids. Study-level findings and limits: The donor cohort was predominantly white British with a female majority, and clonal diversity may have been underestimated.

This specimen consisted of peripheral blood, obtained 28 days after the second AZD1222 dose. The chain recombines TRBV7-6 with TRBJ1-6; 7 bases agree with TRBD1. The sequence was obtained from an adult who received the AZD1222 COVID-19 vaccine. CDR3 sequence (DNA): TGTGCCAGCAGCCCCTCCAGTACGGGACAGAGAAGAGTCTCACCCCTCCACTTT. This translates into CASSPSSTGQRRVSPLHF. Filled out from reference TRBV7-6 and TRBJ1-6, the complete variable domain reads GAGVSQSPRYKVTKRGQDVALRCDPISGHVSLYWYRQALGQGPEFLTYFNYEAQQDKSGLPNDRFSAERPEGSISTLTIQRTEQRDSAMYRCASSPSSTGQRRVSPLHFGNGTRLTVT.